Sequencing of this TCR beta chain was carried out in a study of vaccination effects on CD4 cells after COVID-19. About the study: Post-vaccine draws lagged the second dose by a median of 72 days. Study-level findings and limits: Clonal contraction was marked in infection- and vaccine-induced clones late after vaccination. The study enrolled few convalescent patients and sampled no early post-infection timepoints.

Antigen-specific CD4+ T cell clonotypes were called by their expansion after viral peptide-pool culture in ViraFEST. Researchers isolated CD4+ T cells once approximately 10 days of culture had elapsed. Participants got two doses of BNT162b2 or mRNA-1273 vaccine. None of the vaccinated had previously contracted SARS-CoV-2, and their nucleocapsid antibodies tested negative. This table comes from immunoSEQ multiplex PCR, and its TCRdb copy is limited to in-frame clones, with some not included. The top ten clones hold around 2% of a sample with 30,000 to 45,000 clones, approximately 80% of them seen once. V shed 0 bases and J shed 6 bases, with 18 bases lying between them. Per the germline V gene, CDR1 is SGDLS and CDR2 is YYNGEE. This CDR3 contains 16 residues. The table lists this clone with a count of one. Antigen: not known.

The clonotype comes from a human donor who received a COVID-19 vaccine. Some clones in this sample may be carry-over from other donors' samples. Sequenced material: CD4+ T cells from PBMCs cultured with HCoV-NL63 spike peptides, taken after COVID-19 vaccination. The chain employs TRBV9 and TRBJ1-1; D remains ambiguous. CDR3 protein: CASSVDWVEGSAEAFF. CDR3 DNA: TGTGCCAGCAGCGTAGATTGGGTGGAAGGGAGCGCTGAAGCTTTCTTT. The full variable domain, in which reference TRBV9 and TRBJ1-1 provide the parts outside the CDR3, is DSGVTQTPKHLITATGQRVTLRCSPRSGDLSVYWYQQSLDQGLQFLIQYYNGEERAKGNILERFSAQQFPDLHSELNLSSLELGDSALYFCASSVDWVEGSAEAFFGQGTRLTVV.